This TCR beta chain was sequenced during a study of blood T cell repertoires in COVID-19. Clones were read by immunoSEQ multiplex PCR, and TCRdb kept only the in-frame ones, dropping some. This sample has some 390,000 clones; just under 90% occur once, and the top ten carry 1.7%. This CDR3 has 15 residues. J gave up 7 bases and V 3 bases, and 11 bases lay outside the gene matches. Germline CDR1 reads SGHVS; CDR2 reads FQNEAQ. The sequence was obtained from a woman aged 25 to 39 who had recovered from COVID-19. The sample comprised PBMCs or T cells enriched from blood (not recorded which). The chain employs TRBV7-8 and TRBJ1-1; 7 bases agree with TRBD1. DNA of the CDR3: TGTGCCAGCAGCTTTCTTGGGCAGGGGGGTCATGAAGCTTTCTTT. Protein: CASSFLGQGGHEAFF.